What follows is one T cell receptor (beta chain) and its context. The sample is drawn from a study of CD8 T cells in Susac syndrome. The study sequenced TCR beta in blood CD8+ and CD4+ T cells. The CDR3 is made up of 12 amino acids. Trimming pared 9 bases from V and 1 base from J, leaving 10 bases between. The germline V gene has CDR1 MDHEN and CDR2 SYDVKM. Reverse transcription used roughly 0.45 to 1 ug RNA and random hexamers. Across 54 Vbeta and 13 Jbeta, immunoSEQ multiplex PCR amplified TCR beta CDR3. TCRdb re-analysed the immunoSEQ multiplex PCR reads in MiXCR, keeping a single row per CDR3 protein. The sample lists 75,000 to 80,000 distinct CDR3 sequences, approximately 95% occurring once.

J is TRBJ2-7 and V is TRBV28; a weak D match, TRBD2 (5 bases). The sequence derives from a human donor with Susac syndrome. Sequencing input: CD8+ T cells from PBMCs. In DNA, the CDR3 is TGTGCCAGTAGGGAGTTTTCCTACGAGCAGTACTTC. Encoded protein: CASREFSYEQYF.